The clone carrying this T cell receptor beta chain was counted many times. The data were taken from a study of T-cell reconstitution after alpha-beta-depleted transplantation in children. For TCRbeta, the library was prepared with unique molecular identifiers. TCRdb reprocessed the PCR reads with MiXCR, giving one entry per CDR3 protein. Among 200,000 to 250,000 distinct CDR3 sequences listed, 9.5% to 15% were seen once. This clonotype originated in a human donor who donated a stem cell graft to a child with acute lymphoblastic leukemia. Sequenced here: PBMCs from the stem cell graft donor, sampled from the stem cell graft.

The CDR3 nucleotides read TGCAGTGCTAGATATTTTGACAGGGGGCAGTACTTC. Translating gives CSARYFDRGQYF. The chain uses TRBV20-1 and TRBJ2-7; 8 positions agree with TRBD1. CDR1 DFQATT and CDR2 SNEGSKA come from the germline V gene (reference sequence). V shed 2 bases and J 9 bases; nucleotides not matched to a gene: 6. The CDR3 covers 12 residues.